The 9 T cell receptor beta chains in this list originate from one sample, sequenced in a study of cytotoxic CD8 clonotypes in ibrutinib-treated CLL. The method was immunoSEQ multiplex PCR; TCRdb's version includes in-frame clones alone and lacks a portion of them. The sample lists 150,000 to 250,000 clones; about 72% were seen once. Material: PBMCs, obtained after 24 months of ibrutinib treatment. These TCRs come from a human donor with chronic lymphocytic leukemia.

The rearrangement joins TRBV7-3 to TRBJ2-3; TRBD1 matches 7 bases. CDR3 size: 16 residues. V shed 0 bases and J 5 bases; nucleotides not matched to a gene: 8. The V gene's germline CDR1 is SGHTA and CDR2 FQGTGA. This CDR3 is CASSLTPGTVKDTQYF. The CDR3 coding sequence is TGTGCCAGCAGCTTAACCCCGGGGACAGTAAAAGATACGCAGTATTTT.

The chain joins TRBV7-9 to TRBJ1-5; perhaps TRBD1 as D (5 bases). Per the germline V gene, CDR1 is SEHNR and CDR2 is FQNEAQ (reference sequence). The CDR3 runs 15 residues. The V end lost 1 base, the J end lost 6 bases, and 13 bases lay between the germline ends. The CDR3 nucleotides are TGTGCCAGCAGCTTAGAGCCGGGACGGGGTCAGCCCCAGCATTTT. This translates into CASSLEPGRGQPQHF.

The rearrangement joins TRBV2 to TRBJ1-4, with TRBD1 as a possible D gene (6 bases). This CDR3 has 14 amino acids. The germline V gene has CDR1 SNHLY and CDR2 FYNNEI. Trimming removed 4 bases at V and 0 bases at J, with 6 bases between. In DNA, the CDR3 is TGTGCCAGCAGTGCAGGGGCAACTAATGAAAAACTGTTTTTT. This translates into CASSAGATNEKLFF.

The V gene is TRBV10-3, the J gene TRBJ2-5, with 11 bases identical to TRBD1. This CDR3 comprises 15 residues. After removal of 6 bases from V and 4 bases from J, the junction contained 7 bases not matched to a gene. Germline CDR1 reads ENHRY; CDR2 reads SYGVKD. The CDR3 sequence is CAIRGQGALGETQYF. In DNA form, the CDR3 reads TGTGCCATCAGAGGACAGGGGGCTTTAGGAGAGACCCAGTACTTC.

The V call is TRBV6-1, the J call TRBJ2-7; D ambiguous. The V gene lost 10 bases and the J gene lost 3 bases, with 16 bases spanning the gap. Germline V gene lookup returns CDR1 MNHNS and CDR2 SASEGT. This CDR3 comprises 13 residues. This chain's CDR3 is CATTAAEYYEQYF. In DNA, the CDR3 is TGTGCCACCACCGCGGCAGAATACTACGAGCAGTACTTC.

The chain joins TRBV18 to TRBJ2-2, with D tentatively TRBD2 (6 bases). The germline V gene has CDR1 KGHSH and CDR2 LQKENI. The V end lost 5 bases, the J end lost 0 bases, and 10 bases lay between the germline ends. The length of the CDR3 is 15 residues. For the CDR3, the DNA is TGTGCCAGCTCATCCTCGGGAGCGAACACCGGGGAGCTGTTTTTT. It codes for CASSSSGANTGELFF.

This chain links TRBV2 with TRBJ2-7; the D gene is possibly TRBD1 (6 bases). Germline V gives CDR1 SNHLY, CDR2 FYNNEI. The CDR3 contains 14 residues. The V end lost 5 bases, the J end lost 0 bases, and 11 bases lay between the germline ends. The CDR3 spells CASSQDRNSYEQYF. The CDR3 nucleotides are TGTGCCAGCAGTCAAGACAGGAACTCCTACGAGCAGTACTTC.

This clone was recorded only once. This chain joins TRBV27 and TRBJ2-7; D gene ambiguous. V was cut by 6 bases and J by 3 bases, with 18 bases left in between. Germline V gene data show CDR1 as MNHEY and CDR2 as SMNVEV (reference sequence). CDR3 length equals 15 residues. CDR3 DNA: TGTGCCAGCAGGCCCAGTCAAACCCCCGTCTACGAGCAGTACTTC. This encodes CASRPSQTPVYEQYF.

V is TRBV5-1 and J is TRBJ2-1, with TRBD2 matching over 11 bases. Germline values: CDR1 SGHRS, CDR2 YFSETQ. The V segment lost 4 bases and the J segment 4 bases; nucleotides outside the gene matches: 4. The length of the CDR3 is 15 residues. In nucleotides, the CDR3 is TGCGCCAGCAGCAGCGGGACTAGCGGTTACAATGAGCAGTTCTTC. This encodes CASSSGTSGYNEQFF.